This TCR beta chain was retrieved from a study of shared clonotypes between healthy human individuals. Running of the assay took place at deep level. In the original processing: ImmunoSEQ supplied junction-only sequences lacking quality scores, so filtering was different. Assay: immunoSEQ multiplex PCR; the TCRdb copy retains only in-frame clones and omits some. D and trimming come from the DNA, and the V and J calls and clone size come from that table. The sample records 1.6 million or so clones, about 98.5% being singletons. The clonotype originates from a man aged 30 to 39 in good health. Material: naive CD4+ T cells sorted from blood. Subset here: CD45RA+ positively selected.

This chain's CDR3 is CASSLVSVGSYNEQFF. Written as DNA, the CDR3 is TGCGCCAGCAGCTTGGTCTCTGTTGGCTCCTACAATGAGCAGTTCTTC. V gene TRBV5-1 combines with J gene TRBJ2-1; D not certain. The germline gives CDR1 SGHRS, CDR2 YFSETQ. CDR3 length: 16 amino acids. V was pared by 0 bases and J by 0 bases, with 10 bases between.